This T cell receptor (beta chain) is from a study of blood T cell repertoires in COVID-19. Across the study: The United States, Italy and Spain provided the acute and convalescent COVID-19 samples. Sample material is recorded as cDNA or gDNA derived from T cells, B-cell-depleted T cells, or PBMCs.

In the authors' methods: Amplification from reference gene primers served as the basis for estimated nucleated cell counts. Generated by immunoSEQ multiplex PCR, the TCRdb table keeps only in-frame clones and is missing some. D and trimming were read from the DNA, whereas the V and J calls and clone size are those reported in that table. The table includes approximately 100,000 clones, 80% to 90% detected once. The CDR3 length is 18 residues. V lost 5 bases to trimming and J lost 3 bases; unmatched junction nucleotides: 10. From germline, CDR1 is MNHEY and CDR2 SVGEGT. Input material: peripheral blood. The sequence came from a human donor in a cohort sampled during active COVID-19. V and J are TRBV6-2 or TRBV6-3 and TRBJ2-6; 10 positions match TRBD1. The CDR3 DNA reads TGTGCCAGCAGTAGACTGACAGGGGGCATTGGTGGGGCCAACGTCCTGACTTTC. This gives the protein CASSRLTGGIGGANVLTF.